This TCR beta chain was profiled in a study of tumor and adjacent non-tumor tissue in lung cancer. Turning to the study itself: There were some 11 adenocarcinoma, a couple of squamous cell carcinoma and 1 small cell lung cancer cases.

General observations from the study: Normal lung showed higher cumulative top 100 clone frequency than tumor. Significantly higher TCR diversity was found in tumor than normal lung.

Concerning this clonotype: What it binds is unknown.

The library came from three nested PCR rounds adapted from ARM-PCR protocols. Each CDR3 protein is one row after TCRdb ran MiXCR on the multiplex PCR reads. Seen here are approximately 100,000 distinct CDR3 sequences, approximately 71% observed once, and the top ten hold around a third. The template was RNA from unsorted bulk tissue. Germline V gene data show CDR1 as DFQATT and CDR2 as SNEGSKA (reference sequence). This CDR3 has 17 residues. V dropped 0 bases and J dropped 0; count of bases not matched to a gene: 11. The chain links TRBV20-1 to TRBJ2-7; 7 bases align to TRBD2. The specimen sequenced was lung tumor tissue. This TCR was recovered from a woman in her fifties or sixties with non-small cell lung cancer. The CDR3 coding sequence is TGCAGTGCTAGAGATGCGGGAGCGGGTCTAAGCTCCTACGAGCAGTACTTC. This gives the protein CSARDAGAGLSSYEQYF.